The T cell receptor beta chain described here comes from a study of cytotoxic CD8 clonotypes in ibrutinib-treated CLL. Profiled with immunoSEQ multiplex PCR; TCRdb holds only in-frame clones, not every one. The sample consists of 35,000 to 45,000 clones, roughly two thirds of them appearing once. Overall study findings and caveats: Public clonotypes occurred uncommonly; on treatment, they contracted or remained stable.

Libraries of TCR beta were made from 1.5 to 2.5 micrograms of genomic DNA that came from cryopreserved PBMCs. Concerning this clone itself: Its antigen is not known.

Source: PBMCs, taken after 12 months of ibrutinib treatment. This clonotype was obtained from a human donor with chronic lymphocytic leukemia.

CDR3 residues: CASSLTGTGNTEAFF. The CDR3 DNA sequence: TGTGCCAGCAGCTTAACGGGGACGGGGAACACTGAAGCTTTCTTT. J is TRBJ1-1 and V is TRBV7-3; possibly TRBD1 for D (5 bases). V shed 0 bases and J shed 1 base, with 9 bases lying between them. The CDR3 has 15 residues. In germline, CDR1 is SGHTA, CDR2 FQGTGA. The full variable domain, its missing parts supplied by reference TRBV7-3 and TRBJ1-1, is GAGVSQTPSNKVTEKGKYVELRCDPISGHTALYWYRQSLGQGPEFLIYFQGTGAADDSGLPNDRFFAVRPEGSVSTLKIQRTERGDSAVYLCASSLTGTGNTEAFFGQGTRLTVV.